Listed below are T cell receptor beta chains from one sample, sequenced in a study of CD4 T cells in relation to SARS-CoV-2 and coronaviruses. The table came from immunoSEQ multiplex PCR; TCRdb's copy has only in-frame clones and leaves some out. The sample lists 30,000 to 45,000 clones, around 77% occurring once. These TCRs are of unknown antigen specificity. The material sequenced was memory CD4+ T cells from PBMCs, cultured in vitro. The receptors come from an adult with COVID-19. The CDR3 runs from the conserved cysteine through the conserved F or W. The order of the fields is D gene, V gene, J gene, clone size, CDR3 DNA, CDR3 protein. D genes are given only for firm matches. Size values are once, few and many counts, or a class for expanded clones, and some rows have none.

.,TRBV9,TRBJ1-6,.,TGTGCCAGCAGCTCCGGTATACAGGGAAGGTCACCCCTCCACTTT,CASSSGIQGRSPLHF
.,TRBV5-4,TRBJ2-3,.,TGTGCCAGCAGCTTGCTTTTGAGCACAGATACGCAGTATTTT,CASSLLLSTDTQYF
.,TRBV2,TRBJ2-5,.,TGTGCCAGCAGCTTAGCGTACCAAGAGACCCAGTACTTC,CASSLAYQETQYF
.,TRBV19,TRBJ1-1,.,TGTGCCAGTCAGCAGGGGCTAAGAGAAGCTTTCTTT,CASQQGLREAFF
TRBD2,TRBV3-1/TRBV3-2,TRBJ2-5,.,TGTGCCAGCAGCCAAGACCCAGCGGGAGGAGAGACCCAGTACTTC,CASSQDPAGGETQYF
TRBD1,TRBV24-1,TRBJ1-5,.,TGTGCCACCAGTGAGGGGACAGGGATCCGAAATCAGCCCCAGCATTTT,CATSEGTGIRNQPQHF
.,TRBV14,TRBJ2-7,few,TGTGCCAGCAGCCAAGGAGCGTCGTACTACGAGCAGTACTTC,CASSQGASYYEQYF
.,TRBV7-3,TRBJ2-1,.,TGTGCCAGCAGCTTAACTGGGGACGGAAACAATGAGCAGTTCTTC,CASSLTGDGNNEQFF
.,TRBV19,TRBJ2-5,.,TGTGCCAGTAGTAACCCTACAAGGGAGACCCAGTACTTC,CASSNPTRETQYF
TRBD1,TRBV10-1,TRBJ2-1,few,TGCGCCAGCTCCCCCGCGGGACAGGGAAACAATGAGCAGTTCTTC,CASSPAGQGNNEQFF
TRBD2,TRBV4-2,TRBJ2-5,.,TGTGCCAGCAGCCATGGGACTAGCGGGCAAGAGACCCAGTACTTC,CASSHGTSGQETQYF
TRBD2,TRBV27,TRBJ2-6,.,TGTGCCAGCAGTCCCTGGGGGGGAAGCGCCTCTGGGGCCAACGTCCTGACTTTC,CASSPWGGSASGANVLTF
.,TRBV2,TRBJ1-1,.,TGTGCCAGCGGGCGGGACAAGCTAAACACTGAAGCTTTCTTT,CASGRDKLNTEAFF
.,TRBV9,TRBJ2-5,.,TGTGCCAGCAGCGTAGGTCTAGGACCAGTTTTAGAGACCCAGTACTTC,CASSVGLGPVLETQYF
.,TRBV15,TRBJ2-7,.,TGTGCCACCAGCAGAGATGTAGCCTACGAGCAGTACTTC,CATSRDVAYEQYF
TRBD1,TRBV28,TRBJ2-5,.,TGTGCCAGCAGACACCCCGGGGACAGACAAGAGACCCAGTACTTC,CASRHPGDRQETQYF
.,TRBV2,TRBJ1-6,.,TGTGCCAGCAGTGATTCGGCAGCCCGGGGTGGTTCACCCCTCCACTTT,CASSDSAARGGSPLHF
TRBD2,TRBV10-1,TRBJ2-7,few,TGCGCCAGCAGTGAGTCGTTGGGGGGGGACGAGCAGTACTTC,CASSESLGGDEQYF
.,TRBV19,TRBJ1-5,once,TGTGCCAGTAGGCATGACAGTGGCAATCAGCCCCAGCATTTT,CASRHDSGNQPQHF
.,TRBV10-3,TRBJ1-6,.,TGTGCCATCAGTGACAGGGATAATTCACCCCTCCACTTT,CAISDRDNSPLHF
.,TRBV29-1,TRBJ2-3,.,TGCAGCGCCCGGGGGGCGGGGGTAAACACAGATACGCAGTATTTT,CSARGAGVNTDTQYF
TRBD1,TRBV5-1,TRBJ2-3,.,TGCGCCAGCAGCTTGATGCGGGACAGGGGGCGGGATACGCAGTATTTT,CASSLMRDRGRDTQYF
TRBD1,TRBV7-9,TRBJ2-7,.,TGTGCCAGCAGAGGTCCGGGACAGGGTATCCACGAGCAGTACTTC,CASRGPGQGIHEQYF
TRBD1,TRBV7-9,TRBJ2-1,.,TGTGCCAGCAGCCTCCGGGACAGGGACAATGAGCAGTTCTTC,CASSLRDRDNEQFF
.,TRBV2,TRBJ1-6,.,TGTGCCAGCAAAGGTGGCAGCGAGAATTCACCCCTCCACTTT,CASKGGSENSPLHF
TRBD1,TRBV6-2/TRBV6-3,TRBJ1-6,few,TGTGCCAGCAGTTACCGGGACAGGGGGGACTCACCCCTCCACTTT,CASSYRDRGDSPLHF
.,TRBV5-1,TRBJ1-2,.,TGCGCCAGCAGCTTGGGCGGTACCAACTATGGCTACACCTTC,CASSLGGTNYGYTF
.,TRBV15,TRBJ2-2,.,TGTGCCACCAGCAGAGAACCCAGGTACACCGGGGAGCTGTTTTTT,CATSREPRYTGELFF
.,TRBV18,TRBJ1-4,.,TGTGCCAGCTCACCGGGAACTCAGGCTTATAATGAAAAACTGTTTTTT,CASSPGTQAYNEKLFF
.,TRBV2,TRBJ2-7,.,TGTGCCAGCAGTGAAGGGTACCGCCGGGGAGGCGAGCAGTACTTC,CASSEGYRRGGEQYF
.,TRBV5-1,TRBJ1-4,.,TGCGCCAGCAGCATCGGGACGGGGAATAATGAAAAACTGTTTTTT,CASSIGTGNNEKLFF
TRBD1,TRBV11-2,TRBJ1-4,.,TGTGCCAGCAGCTCGGGACAGGCGTGGGTTGAAAAACTGTTTTTT,CASSSGQAWVEKLFF
.,TRBV28,TRBJ2-5,once,TGTGCCAGCAGCGAGCAGTACCAAGAGACCCAGTACTTC,CASSEQYQETQYF
.,TRBV15,TRBJ2-7,.,TGTGCCACCAGCAGAGATCGGGCAGGGGACATGGAGCAGTACTTC,CATSRDRAGDMEQYF
TRBD2,TRBV4-2,TRBJ2-7,few,TGTGCCAGCAGCCAAGACCCAGCGGGAGTTCCCGAGCAGTACTTC,CASSQDPAGVPEQYF
TRBD1,TRBV7-9,TRBJ1-5,few,TGTGCCAGCAGCTTCGGGACAGGGGAACATCAGCCCCAGCATTTT,CASSFGTGEHQPQHF
.,TRBV3-1/TRBV3-2,TRBJ2-5,.,TGTGCCAGCAGCCATGGGGGTAGGAAGACCCAGTACTTC,CASSHGGRKTQYF
TRBD1,TRBV27,TRBJ1-5,.,TGTGCCAGCAGAGGGACAGGGATCCATCAGCCCCAGCATTTT,CASRGTGIHQPQHF
.,TRBV5-6,TRBJ1-1,.,TGTGCCAGCAGCCCCCAGGTCGGAGAAGGCACTGAAGCTTTCTTT,CASSPQVGEGTEAFF